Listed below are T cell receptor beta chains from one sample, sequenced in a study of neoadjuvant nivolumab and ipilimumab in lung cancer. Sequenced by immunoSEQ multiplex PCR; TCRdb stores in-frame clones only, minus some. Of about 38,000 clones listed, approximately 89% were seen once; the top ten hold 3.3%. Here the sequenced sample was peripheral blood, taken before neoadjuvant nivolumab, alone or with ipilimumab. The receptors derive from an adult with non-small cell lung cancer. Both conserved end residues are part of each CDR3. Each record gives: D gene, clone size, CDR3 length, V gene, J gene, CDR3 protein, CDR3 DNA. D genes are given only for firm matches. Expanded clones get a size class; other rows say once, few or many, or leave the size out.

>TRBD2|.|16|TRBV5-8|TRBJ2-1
CASSAFSGGPYNEQFF
TGTGCCAGCAGCGCCTTTTCGGGAGGGCCCTACAATGAGCAGTTCTTC
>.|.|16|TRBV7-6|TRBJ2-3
CASSLAPDGTADTQYF
TGTGCCAGCAGCTTAGCGCCGGACGGGACTGCAGATACGCAGTATTTT
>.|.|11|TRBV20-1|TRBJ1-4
CSARDEVQGGF
TGCAGTGCTAGAGATGAGGTCCAGGGTGGCTTT
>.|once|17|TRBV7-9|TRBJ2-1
CASSPGRVVARNNEQFF
TGTGCCAGCAGCCCTGGACGGGTGGTAGCGCGAAACAATGAGCAGTTCTTC
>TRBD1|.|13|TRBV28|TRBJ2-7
CASSRQGGHEQYF
TGTGCCAGCAGCCGACAGGGTGGCCACGAGCAGTACTTC
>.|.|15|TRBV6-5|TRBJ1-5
CASSYSTGNNQPQHF
TGTGCCAGCAGTTACTCCACAGGAAACAATCAGCCCCAGCATTTT
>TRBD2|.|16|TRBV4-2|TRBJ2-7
CASSQDVLAGGHEQYF
TGTGCCAGCAGCCAAGATGTACTAGCGGGAGGCCACGAGCAGTACTTC
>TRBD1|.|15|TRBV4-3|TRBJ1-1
CASSQSGQGLGEAFF
TGCGCCAGCAGCCAATCGGGACAGGGGCTGGGTGAAGCTTTCTTT
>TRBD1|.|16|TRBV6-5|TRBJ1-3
CASSYSAGGTGNTIYF
TGTGCCAGCAGTTACTCAGCAGGGGGGACTGGAAACACCATATATTTT
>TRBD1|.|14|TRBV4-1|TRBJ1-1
CASSLGTGNTEAFF
TGCGCCAGCAGCCTCGGGACAGGGAACACTGAAGCTTTCTTT
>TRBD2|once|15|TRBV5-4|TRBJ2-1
CASSLSSGNHNEQFF
TGTGCCAGCAGCCTCTCTAGCGGGAACCACAATGAGCAGTTCTTC
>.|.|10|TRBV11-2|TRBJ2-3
CASGTDTQYF
TGTGCCAGCGGCACAGATACGCAGTATTTT
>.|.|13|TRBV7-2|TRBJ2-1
CASSPNRHHEQFF
TGTGCCAGCAGCCCAAACCGTCACCATGAGCAGTTCTTC
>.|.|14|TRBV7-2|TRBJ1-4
CASSLNSGGEKLFF
TGTGCCAGCAGCTTAAATTCGGGAGGGGAAAAACTGTTTTTT
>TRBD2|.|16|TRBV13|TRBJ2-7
CASSLGLAGLAYEQYF
TGTGCCAGCAGCCTGGGACTAGCGGGTTTGGCCTACGAGCAGTACTTC
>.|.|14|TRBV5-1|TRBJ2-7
CASSLESDSYEQYF
TGCGCCAGCAGCTTGGAGTCAGACTCCTACGAGCAGTACTTC
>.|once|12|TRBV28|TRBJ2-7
CASSSQIYEQYF
TGTGCCAGCAGTTCACAGATTTACGAGCAGTACTTC
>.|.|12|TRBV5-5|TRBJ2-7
CASSRDGYEQYF
TGTGCCAGCAGCCGGGACGGATACGAGCAGTACTTC
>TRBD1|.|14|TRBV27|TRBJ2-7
CASSPGTDSYEQYF
TGTGCCAGCAGTCCCGGGACAGATTCCTACGAGCAGTACTTC
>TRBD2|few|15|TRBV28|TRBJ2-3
CASSISGRLENTQYF
TGTGCCAGCAGCATTAGCGGGAGGTTGGAGAATACGCAGTATTTT
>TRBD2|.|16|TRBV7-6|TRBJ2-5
CASSLGGLAGSETQYF
TGTGCCAGCAGCTTAGGGGGACTAGCGGGATCAGAGACCCAGTACTTC
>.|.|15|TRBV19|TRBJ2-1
CASSIGPLSLNEQFF
TGTGCCAGTAGTATCGGACCCTTAAGCCTAAATGAGCAGTTCTTC
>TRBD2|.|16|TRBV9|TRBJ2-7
CASSVGGLAPTYEQYF
TGTGCCAGCAGCGTGGGGGGACTAGCGCCAACCTACGAGCAGTACTTC
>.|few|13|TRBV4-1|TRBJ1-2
CASTLGVEYGYTF
TGCGCCAGCACCCTCGGGGTTGAGTATGGCTACACCTTC
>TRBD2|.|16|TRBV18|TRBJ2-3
CASSPGLEGGADTQYF
TGTGCCAGCTCACCTGGACTAGAAGGCGGTGCAGATACGCAGTATTTT
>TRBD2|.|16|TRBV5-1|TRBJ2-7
CASSPMGGGSSYEQYF
TGCGCCAGCAGCCCCATGGGCGGGGGGAGCTCCTACGAGCAGTACTTC
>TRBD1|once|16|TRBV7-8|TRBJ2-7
CASSLRTGDRVYEQYF
TGTGCCAGCAGCTTAAGGACCGGGGACAGGGTCTACGAGCAGTACTTC
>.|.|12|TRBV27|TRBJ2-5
CASSSSRAAQYF
TGTGCCAGCAGTTCAAGCCGGGCGGCCCAGTACTTC
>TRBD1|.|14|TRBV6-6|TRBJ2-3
CASRMGQGVDTQYF
TGTGCCAGCAGAATGGGACAGGGTGTGGATACGCAGTATTTT
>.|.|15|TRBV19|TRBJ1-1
CASSIQIGANTEAFF
TGTGCCAGTAGTATTCAGATCGGGGCGAACACTGAAGCTTTCTTT
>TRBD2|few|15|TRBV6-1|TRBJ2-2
CASSELAGGTGELFF
TGTGCCAGCAGTGAACTAGCGGGAGGGACCGGGGAGCTGTTTTTT
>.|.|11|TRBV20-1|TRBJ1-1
CSARWPDEAFF
TGCAGTGCTAGGTGGCCAGATGAAGCTTTCTTT
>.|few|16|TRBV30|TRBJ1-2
CAWSHKGTHWLGGYTF
TGTGCCTGGAGTCACAAAGGGACCCACTGGCTGGGAGGCTACACCTTC
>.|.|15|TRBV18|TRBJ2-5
CASSPNPGKQETQYF
TGTGCCAGCTCACCAAACCCGGGAAAACAAGAGACCCAGTACTTC
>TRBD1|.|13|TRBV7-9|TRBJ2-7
CASTRTGVYEQYF
TGTGCCAGTACCCGGACAGGGGTCTACGAGCAGTACTTC
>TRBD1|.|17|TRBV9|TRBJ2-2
CASSRPRDRDHTGELFF
TGTGCCAGCAGCAGACCCAGGGACAGGGACCACACCGGGGAGCTGTTTTTT
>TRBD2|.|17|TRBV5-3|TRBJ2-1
CARSLAVLASSYNEQFF
TGTGCCAGAAGCTTGGCAGTACTAGCGAGCTCCTACAATGAGCAGTTCTTC
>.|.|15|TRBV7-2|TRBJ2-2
CASSSRLRDTGELFF
TGTGCCAGCAGCTCCAGGCTTCGGGACACCGGGGAGCTGTTTTTT
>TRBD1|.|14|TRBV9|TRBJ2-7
CASSFGTGAYEQYF
TGTGCCAGCAGCTTCGGGACAGGGGCCTACGAGCAGTACTTC
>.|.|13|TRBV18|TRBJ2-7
CASSPPSAHRQYF
TGTGCCAGCTCACCACCTTCTGCCCACCGACAGTACTTC
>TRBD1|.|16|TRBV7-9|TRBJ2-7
CASSPANRGRAGEQYF
TGTGCCAGCAGCCCAGCGAACAGGGGGCGCGCTGGCGAGCAGTACTTC
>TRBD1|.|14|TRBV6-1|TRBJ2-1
CASLAGQGANEQFF
TGTGCCAGCCTGGCGGGACAGGGGGCGAATGAGCAGTTCTTC